Below, 10 T cell receptor beta chains from the same sample are listed, as sequenced in a study of blood T cell repertoires in COVID-19. TCRdb's table, derived via immunoSEQ multiplex PCR, lists solely in-frame clones and lacks some. Among roughly 230,000 clones listed, 89% were seen once. The sequenced sample was peripheral blood. These receptors originate from a woman aged 40 to 49 who had recovered from COVID-19.

The J gene is TRBJ2-1, the V gene TRBV19, with no clear D. CDR1 is LNHDA, CDR2 SQIVND, per germline (reference sequence). Deletions cut 5 bases from V and 0 bases from J, with 11 bases between. There are 15 residues in the CDR3. The CDR3 nucleotides are TGTGCCAGTAGTCCTCGCAAGAGCTCCTACAATGAGCAGTTCTTC. Translation: CASSPRKSSYNEQFF.

The chain links TRBV27 to TRBJ1-5, with D uncertain. The CDR3 extends over 14 amino acids. Germline CDR1 is MNHEY and CDR2 is SMNVEV (reference sequence). V lost 5 bases and J lost 2, with 10 bases in between. CDR3 sequence: CASSPTLGNQPQHF. DNA of the CDR3: TGTGCCAGCAGTCCTACCCTGGGCAATCAGCCCCAGCATTTT.

V usage is TRBV18 and J usage is TRBJ2-3, with 7 bases aligning to TRBD1. V lost 1 base and J lost 4; bases outside the gene matches: 5. CDR1 and CDR2 from the germline V gene are KGHSH and LQKENI. The CDR3 is made up of 15 amino acids. CDR3 bases: TGTGCCAGCTCACCACGAGGGGGCATCGCAGATACGCAGTATTTT. Translating it yields CASSPRGGIADTQYF.

The genes are TRBV3-1 (or the pseudogene TRBV3-2) and TRBJ2-3, with 8 nucleotides matching TRBD1. CDR1 is LGHDT, CDR2 YNNKEL, per germline (reference sequence). The V gene end was trimmed by 4 bases and the J gene end by 5 bases; junction bases not matched to a gene: 14. The CDR3 length is 17 residues. The CDR3 sequence: CASSPMTTGAQGDTQYF. CDR3 nucleotides: TGTGCCAGCAGCCCCATGACGACAGGGGCCCAGGGAGATACGCAGTATTTT.

The chain combines TRBV6-5 with TRBJ1-3, with TRBD1 as a possible D gene (6 bases). CDR3 length equals 13 residues. Looked up from germline, CDR1 is MNHEY and CDR2 is SVGAGI. Trimming took off 2 bases at V and 7 bases at J, with 9 bases between the two ends. The DNA for the CDR3 is TGTGCCAGCAGTTACGCTCAGGGGAACACCATATATTTT. Its translation: CASSYAQGNTIYF.

This chain links TRBV28 with TRBJ2-7; 10 bases are a match to TRBD1. CDR3 length: 18 residues. Germline loops: CDR1 MDHEN, CDR2 SYDVKM. Trimming took 6 bases from V and 3 from J; bases not matched to a gene: 17. The CDR3 spells CASSDNLPRDRGLYEQYF. The CDR3 DNA sequence: TGTGCCAGCAGCGACAACCTCCCCCGAGACAGGGGGCTCTACGAGCAGTACTTC.

This sequence joins TRBV5-1 and TRBJ2-7; 7 nucleotides align to TRBD1. V shed 1 base, J shed 5 bases, and the junction held 3 bases outside the gene matches. This CDR3 is 13 amino acids long. Per the germline V gene, CDR1 is SGHRS and CDR2 is YFSETQ. The CDR3 loop is CASSLTGVNEQYF. The CDR3 DNA follows: TGCGCCAGCAGCTTGACAGGGGTTAACGAGCAGTACTTC. The full variable domain, completed using reference TRBV5-1 and TRBJ2-7, is KAGVTQTPRYLIKTRGQQVTLSCSPISGHRSVSWYQQTPGQGLQFLFEYFSETQRNKGNFPGRFSGRQFSNSRSEMNVSTLELGDSALYLCASSLTGVNEQYFGPGTRLTVT.

The chain has TRBV11-2 and TRBJ1-6; D might be TRBD1 (5 bases). CDR3 size: 20 residues. Per the germline V gene, CDR1 is SGHAT and CDR2 is FQNNGV. Trimming stripped 0 bases from V and 2 bases from J, with 20 bases between. In DNA form, the CDR3 reads TGTGCCAGCAGCTTAGACCCTTTAGGAAGGGGAGGCACCTATAATTCACCCCTCCACTTT. Translation gives CASSLDPLGRGGTYNSPLHF.

CDR3 sequence reads: CASSLSGGGGDEKLFF. In DNA, the CDR3 is TGTGCCAGCAGCCTTAGCGGTGGAGGGGGCGATGAAAAACTGTTTTTT. This chain connects TRBV7-9 to TRBJ1-4; 7 bases are shared with TRBD1. CDR3 length: 16 amino acids. J was trimmed by 6 bases and V by 5 bases; bases with no gene match: 12. Germline assignment: CDR1 SEHNR and CDR2 FQNEAQ (reference sequence).

The rearrangement links TRBV10-3 to TRBJ1-2; TRBD1 might be the D (5 bases). Looked up from germline, CDR1 is ENHRY and CDR2 is SYGVKD. Trimming shortened V by 1 base and J by 6 bases, and 12 bases separated the two germline ends. There are 14 residues in the CDR3. The CDR3 loop reads CAISELQELDGYTF. CDR3 in DNA: TGTGCCATCAGTGAGTTACAGGAACTGGATGGCTACACCTTC.